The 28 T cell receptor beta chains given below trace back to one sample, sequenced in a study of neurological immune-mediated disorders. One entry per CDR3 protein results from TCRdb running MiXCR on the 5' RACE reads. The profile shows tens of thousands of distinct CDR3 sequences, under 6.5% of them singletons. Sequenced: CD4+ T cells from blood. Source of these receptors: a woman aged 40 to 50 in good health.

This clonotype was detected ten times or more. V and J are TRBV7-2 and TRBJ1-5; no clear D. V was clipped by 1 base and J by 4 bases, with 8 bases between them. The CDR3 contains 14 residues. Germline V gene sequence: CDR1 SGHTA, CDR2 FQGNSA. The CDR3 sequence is CASSLVLGNQPQHF. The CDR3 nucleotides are TGTGCCAGCAGCTTAGTTCTGGGAAATCAGCCCCAGCATTTT.

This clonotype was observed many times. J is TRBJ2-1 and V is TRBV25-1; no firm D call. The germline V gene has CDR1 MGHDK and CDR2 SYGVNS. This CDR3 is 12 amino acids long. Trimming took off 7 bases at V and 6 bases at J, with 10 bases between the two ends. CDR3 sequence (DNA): TGTGCCAGCACTAAAGGCGGCAATGAGCAGTTCTTC. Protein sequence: CASTKGGNEQFF.

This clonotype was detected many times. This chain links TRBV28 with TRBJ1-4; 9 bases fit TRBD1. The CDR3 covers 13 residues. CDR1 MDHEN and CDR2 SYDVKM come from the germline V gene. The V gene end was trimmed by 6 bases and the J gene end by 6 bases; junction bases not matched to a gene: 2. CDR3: CASRRTGDEKLFF. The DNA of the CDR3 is TGTGCCAGCAGGAGGACAGGGGATGAAAAACTGTTTTTT.

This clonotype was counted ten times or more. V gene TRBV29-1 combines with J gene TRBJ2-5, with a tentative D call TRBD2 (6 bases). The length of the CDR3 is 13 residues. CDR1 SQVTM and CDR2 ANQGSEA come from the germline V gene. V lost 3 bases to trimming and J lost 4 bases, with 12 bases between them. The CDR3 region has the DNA TGCAGCGTTGATATACGGGGAGGAGAGACCCAGTACTTC. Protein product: CSVDIRGGETQYF.

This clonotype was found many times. CDR3 amino acids: CASSRTGGNTGELFF. CDR3 coding DNA: TGCGCCAGCAGTCGGACAGGCGGTAACACCGGGGAGCTGTTTTTT. This sequence joins TRBV5-1 and TRBJ2-2; 7 nucleotides align to TRBD1. This CDR3 spans 15 amino acids. Germline CDR1 reads SGHRS; CDR2 reads YFSETQ. After removal of 5 bases from V and 2 bases from J, the junction contained 6 bases not matched to a gene.

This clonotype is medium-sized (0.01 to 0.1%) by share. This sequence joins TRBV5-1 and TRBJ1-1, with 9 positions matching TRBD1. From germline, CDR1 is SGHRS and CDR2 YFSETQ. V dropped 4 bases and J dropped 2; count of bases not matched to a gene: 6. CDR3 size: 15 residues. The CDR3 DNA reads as TGCGCCAGCAGCGCTCGACAGGGGGGAAACACTGAAGCTTTCTTT. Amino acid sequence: CASSARQGGNTEAFF.

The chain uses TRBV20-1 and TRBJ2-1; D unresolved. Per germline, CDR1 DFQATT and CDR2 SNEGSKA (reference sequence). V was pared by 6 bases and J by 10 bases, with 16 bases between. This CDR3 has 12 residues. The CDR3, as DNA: TGCAGTGCACGAACGGACCATCGAGAGCAGTTCTTC. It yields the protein CSARTDHREQFF.

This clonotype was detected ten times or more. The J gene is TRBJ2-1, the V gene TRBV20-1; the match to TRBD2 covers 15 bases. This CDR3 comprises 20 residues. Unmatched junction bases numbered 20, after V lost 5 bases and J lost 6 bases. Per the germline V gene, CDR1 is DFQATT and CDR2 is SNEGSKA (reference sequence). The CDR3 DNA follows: TGCAGTGCTCAGTACATCAAGGTGGGGACTAGCGGGAGGTTAGGCAATGAGCAGTTCTTC. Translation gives CSAQYIKVGTSGRLGNEQFF.

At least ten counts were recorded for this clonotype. The CDR3 coding sequence is TGCGCCAGCAGCCCAAAAGGCCCCGGGGAGCTGTTTTTT. Translating gives CASSPKGPGELFF. The chain recombines TRBV5-1 with TRBJ2-2, with D unclear. The length of the CDR3 is 13 residues. V lost 4 bases, J lost 6 bases, and 10 bases lay in between. Germline lookup yields CDR1 SGHRS and CDR2 YFSETQ.

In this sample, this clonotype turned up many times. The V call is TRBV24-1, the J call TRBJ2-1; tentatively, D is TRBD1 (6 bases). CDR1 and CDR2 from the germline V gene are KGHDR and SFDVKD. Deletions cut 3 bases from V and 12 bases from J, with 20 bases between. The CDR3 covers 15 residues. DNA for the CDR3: TGTGCCACCAGTGATCCGAGGCTAGGGGGTGTCGGGCAGTTCTTC. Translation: CATSDPRLGGVGQFF.

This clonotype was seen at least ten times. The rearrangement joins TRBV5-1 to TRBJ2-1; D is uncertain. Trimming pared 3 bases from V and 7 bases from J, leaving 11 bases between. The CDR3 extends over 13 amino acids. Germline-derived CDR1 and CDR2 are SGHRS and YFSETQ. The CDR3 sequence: CASSSPSVNEQFF. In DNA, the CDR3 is TGCGCCAGCAGCTCCCCTTCGGTGAATGAGCAGTTCTTC.

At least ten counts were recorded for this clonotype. Here the CDR3 DNA reads TGCGCCAGCAGCCAAGATTGGGGCGCAGATACGCAGTATTTT. Translation: CASSQDWGADTQYF. V usage is TRBV4-3 and J usage is TRBJ2-3, with a weak D call TRBD1 (5 bases). Trimming stripped 0 bases from V and 4 bases from J, with 8 bases between. CDR1 and CDR2 from the germline V gene are LGHNA and YSLEER. The CDR3 has 14 amino acids.

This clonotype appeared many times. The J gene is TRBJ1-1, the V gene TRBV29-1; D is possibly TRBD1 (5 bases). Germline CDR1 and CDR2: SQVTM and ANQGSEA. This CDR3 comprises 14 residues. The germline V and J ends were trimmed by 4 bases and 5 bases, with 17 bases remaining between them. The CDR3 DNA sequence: TGCAGCGTTGCTCCGGGACGGCGGGATACTGAAGCTTTCTTT. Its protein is CSVAPGRRDTEAFF.

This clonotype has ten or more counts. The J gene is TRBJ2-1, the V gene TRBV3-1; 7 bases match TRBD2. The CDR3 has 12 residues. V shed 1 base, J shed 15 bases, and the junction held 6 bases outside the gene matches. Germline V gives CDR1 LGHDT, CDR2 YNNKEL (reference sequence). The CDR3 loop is CASSQAASGWFF. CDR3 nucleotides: TGTGCCAGCAGCCAAGCGGCTAGCGGTTGGTTCTTC.

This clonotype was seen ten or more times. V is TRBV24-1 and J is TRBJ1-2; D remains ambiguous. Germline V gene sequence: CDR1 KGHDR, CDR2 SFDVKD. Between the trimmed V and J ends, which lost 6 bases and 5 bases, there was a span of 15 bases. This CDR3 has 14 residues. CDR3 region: CATSLGTLTYGYTF. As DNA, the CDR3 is TGTGCCACCAGTTTGGGAACACTTACATATGGCTACACCTTC.

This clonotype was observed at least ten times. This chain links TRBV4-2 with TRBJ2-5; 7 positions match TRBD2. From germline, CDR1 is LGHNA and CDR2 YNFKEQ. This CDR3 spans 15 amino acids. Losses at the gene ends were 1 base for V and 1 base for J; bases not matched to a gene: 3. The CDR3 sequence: CASSQVWGGQETQYF. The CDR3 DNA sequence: TGTGCCAGCAGCCAAGTTTGGGGGGGCCAAGAGACCCAGTACTTC.

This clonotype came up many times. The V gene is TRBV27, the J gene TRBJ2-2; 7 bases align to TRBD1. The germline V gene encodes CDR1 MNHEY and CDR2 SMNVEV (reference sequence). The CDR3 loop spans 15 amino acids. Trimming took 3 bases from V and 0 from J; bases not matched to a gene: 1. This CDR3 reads CASSLGTANTGELFF. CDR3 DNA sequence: TGTGCCAGCAGTTTGGGGACAGCGAACACCGGGGAGCTGTTTTTT.

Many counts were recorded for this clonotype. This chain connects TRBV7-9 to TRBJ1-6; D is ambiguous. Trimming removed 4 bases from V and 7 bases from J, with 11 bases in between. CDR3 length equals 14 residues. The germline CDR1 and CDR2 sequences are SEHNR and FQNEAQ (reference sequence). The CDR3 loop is CASSSALGNSPLHF. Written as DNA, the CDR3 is TGTGCCAGCAGCTCTGCCCTAGGGAATTCACCCCTCCACTTT.

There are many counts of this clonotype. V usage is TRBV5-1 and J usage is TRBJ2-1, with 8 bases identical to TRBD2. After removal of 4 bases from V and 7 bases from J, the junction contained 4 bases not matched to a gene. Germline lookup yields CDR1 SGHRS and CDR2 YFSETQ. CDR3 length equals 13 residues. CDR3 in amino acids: CASSPGTRNEQFF. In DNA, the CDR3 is TGCGCCAGCAGCCCCGGGACTAGAAATGAGCAGTTCTTC.

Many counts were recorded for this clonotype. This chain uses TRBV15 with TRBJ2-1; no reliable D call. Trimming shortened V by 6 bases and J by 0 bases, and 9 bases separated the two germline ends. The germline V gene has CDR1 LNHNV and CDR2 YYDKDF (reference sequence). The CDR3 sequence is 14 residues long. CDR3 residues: CATSFSGSYNEQFF. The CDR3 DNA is TGTGCCACCAGTTTTTCGGGCTCCTACAATGAGCAGTTCTTC.

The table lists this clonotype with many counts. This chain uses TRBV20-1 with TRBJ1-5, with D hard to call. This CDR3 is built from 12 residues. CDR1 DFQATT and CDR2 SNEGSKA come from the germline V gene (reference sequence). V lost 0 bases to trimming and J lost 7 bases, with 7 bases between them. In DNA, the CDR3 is TGCAGTGCTAGAGATGCCGGGCAGCCCCAGCATTTT. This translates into CSARDAGQPQHF.

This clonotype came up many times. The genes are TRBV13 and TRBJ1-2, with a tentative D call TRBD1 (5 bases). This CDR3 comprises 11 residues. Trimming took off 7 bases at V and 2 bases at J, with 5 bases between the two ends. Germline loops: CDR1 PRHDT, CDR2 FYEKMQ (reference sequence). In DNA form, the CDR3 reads TGTGCCAGCAAGGGGAACTATGGCTACACCTTC. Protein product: CASKGNYGYTF.

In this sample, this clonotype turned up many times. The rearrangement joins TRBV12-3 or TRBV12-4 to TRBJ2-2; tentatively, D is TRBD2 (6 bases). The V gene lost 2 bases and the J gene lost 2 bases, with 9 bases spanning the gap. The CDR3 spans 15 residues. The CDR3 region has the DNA TGTGCCAGCAGTTTATGGAGGGGTAACACCGGGGAGCTGTTTTTT. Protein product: CASSLWRGNTGELFF.

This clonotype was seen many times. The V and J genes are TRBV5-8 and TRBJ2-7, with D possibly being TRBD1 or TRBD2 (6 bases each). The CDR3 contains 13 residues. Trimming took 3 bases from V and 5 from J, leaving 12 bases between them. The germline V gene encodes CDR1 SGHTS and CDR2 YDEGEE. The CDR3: CASSSLGGHEQYF. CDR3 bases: TGTGCCAGCAGCTCGCTTGGGGGGCACGAGCAGTACTTC.

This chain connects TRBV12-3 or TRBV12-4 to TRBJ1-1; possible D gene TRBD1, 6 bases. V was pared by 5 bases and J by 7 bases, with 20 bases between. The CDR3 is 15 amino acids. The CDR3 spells CASSPRTDGGNEAFF. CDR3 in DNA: TGTGCCAGCAGTCCCCGGACAGACGGAGGCAATGAAGCTTTCTTT.

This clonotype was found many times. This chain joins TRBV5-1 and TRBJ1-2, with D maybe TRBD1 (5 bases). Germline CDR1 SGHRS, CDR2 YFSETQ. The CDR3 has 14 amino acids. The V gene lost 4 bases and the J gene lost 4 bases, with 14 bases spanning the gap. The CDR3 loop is CASSPAGGTYGYTF. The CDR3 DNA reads TGCGCCAGCAGCCCGGCCGGGGGGACCTATGGCTACACCTTC. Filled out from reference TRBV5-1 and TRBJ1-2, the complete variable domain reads KAGVTQTPRYLIKTRGQQVTLSCSPISGHRSVSWYQQTPGQGLQFLFEYFSETQRNKGNFPGRFSGRQFSNSRSEMNVSTLELGDSALYLCASSPAGGTYGYTFGSGTRLTVV.

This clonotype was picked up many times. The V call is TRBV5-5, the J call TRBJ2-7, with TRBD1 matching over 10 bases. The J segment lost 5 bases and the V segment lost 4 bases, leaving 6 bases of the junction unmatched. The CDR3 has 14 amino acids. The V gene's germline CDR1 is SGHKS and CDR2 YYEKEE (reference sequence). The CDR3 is CASSLTGGGNEQYF. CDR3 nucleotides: TGTGCCAGCAGCCTGACAGGGGGCGGAAACGAGCAGTACTTC.

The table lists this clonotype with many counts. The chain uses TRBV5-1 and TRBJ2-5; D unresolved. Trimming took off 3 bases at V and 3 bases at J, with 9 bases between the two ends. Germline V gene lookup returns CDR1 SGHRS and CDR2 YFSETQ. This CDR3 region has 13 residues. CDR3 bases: TGCGCCAGCAGCTCGAATACGGAAGAGACCCAGTACTTC. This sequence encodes CASSSNTEETQYF.